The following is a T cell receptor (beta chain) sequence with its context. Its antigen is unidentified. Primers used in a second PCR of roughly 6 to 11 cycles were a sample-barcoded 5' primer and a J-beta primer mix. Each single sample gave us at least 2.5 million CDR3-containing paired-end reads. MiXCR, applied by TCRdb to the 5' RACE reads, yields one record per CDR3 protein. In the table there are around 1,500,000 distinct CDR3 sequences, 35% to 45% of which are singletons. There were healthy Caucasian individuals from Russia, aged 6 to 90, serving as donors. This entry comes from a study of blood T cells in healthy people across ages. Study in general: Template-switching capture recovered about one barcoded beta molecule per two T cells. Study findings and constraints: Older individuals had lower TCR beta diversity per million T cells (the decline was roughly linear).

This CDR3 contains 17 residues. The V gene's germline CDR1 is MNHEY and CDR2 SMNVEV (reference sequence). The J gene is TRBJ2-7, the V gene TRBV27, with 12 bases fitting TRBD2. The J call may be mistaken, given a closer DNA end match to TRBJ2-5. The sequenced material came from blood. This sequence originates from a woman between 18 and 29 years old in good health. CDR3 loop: CASPLFERTSGEETQYF. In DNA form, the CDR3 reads TGTGCCAGCCCGCTCTTCGAGCGGACTAGCGGGGAAGAGACCCAGTACTTC.